The following is a TCR beta chain sequence with its context. What it binds is not known. The entry originates in a study of OX40 agonist ivuxolimab in advanced cancers. Overall study findings and caveats: CD4+ and CD8+ blood T cells expanded clonally by week 6 at 0.1 to 3.0 mg/kg.

The CDR3 totals 11 residues. Trimming took off 10 bases at V and 7 bases at J, with 12 bases between the two ends. Per the germline V gene, CDR1 is ENHRY and CDR2 is SYGVKD. Measured with immunoSEQ multiplex PCR; TCRdb has only the in-frame clones, and not every one. The sample includes around 66,000 clones, roughly 85% of them seen just once. The origin of this receptor is an adult with an advanced solid tumor such as melanoma, head and neck, liver or kidney cancer. The chain has TRBV10-3 and TRBJ2-3; D uncertain. Source: CD4+ or CD8+ T cells sorted from blood, taken in a trial of the OX40 agonist ivuxolimab. The CDR3, as DNA: TGTGCCACCCGCGACGGTAATACGCAGTATTTT. This codes for CATRDGNTQYF.